The 28 T cell receptor beta chains below were found in one sample sequenced in a study of cytomegalovirus exposure and HLA in healthy donors. Primers included in the PCR were 60 Vbeta and 13 Jbeta primers. The method was immunoSEQ multiplex PCR; TCRdb's version includes in-frame clones alone and lacks a portion of them. The table shows some 90,000 clones, with roughly 70% occurring only once. Sequenced input: PBMCs. All receptors come from a man aged 35 to 55 in good health and CMV-seronegative.

V gene TRBV19 combines with J gene TRBJ2-5; 9 positions match TRBD1. This CDR3 region has 16 residues. V was clipped by 5 bases and J by 1 base; unmatched bases: 8. Germline V lookup: CDR1 LNHDA, CDR2 SQIVND (reference sequence). CDR3 sequence: CASSVGTGRGQETQYF. In nucleotides, the CDR3 is TGTGCCAGTAGTGTGGGGACAGGGAGGGGCCAAGAGACCCAGTACTTC.

The chain couples TRBV12-1 to TRBJ1-1. TRBV12-1 is a documented pseudogene. This CDR3 spans 18 amino acids. CDR3 region: CASSFLERQSLSYTEAFF. The CDR3 region has the DNA TGTGCCAGCAGCTTTCTCGAGAGGCAATCGCTGTCGTACACTGAAGCTTTCTTT.

This chain links TRBV5-1 with TRBJ1-1, with TRBD1 matching 12 bases. With 4 bases clipped from V and 1 base from J, the junction kept 11 bases outside the gene matches. Germline V CDR1 and CDR2: SGHRS, YFSETQ. CDR3 size: 18 residues. CDR3 residues: CASSTPGTGGLKNTEAFF. Written as DNA, the CDR3 is TGCGCCAGCAGCACCCCGGGGACAGGGGGCCTTAAGAACACTGAAGCTTTCTTT.

This chain uses TRBV7-9 with TRBJ2-7; D is perhaps TRBD1 (6 bases). V lost 5 bases to trimming and J lost 3 bases, with 17 bases between them. The germline gives CDR1 SEHNR, CDR2 FQNEAQ (reference sequence). This CDR3 has 15 residues. As DNA, the CDR3 is TGTGCCAGCAGCCCAAAAGATACAGGGTTCTACGAGCAGTACTTC. Translation gives CASSPKDTGFYEQYF.

The rearrangement joins TRBV15 to TRBJ1-2; possibly TRBD1 for D (5 bases). Trimming left V 2 bases short and J 9 bases short, with 16 bases between. Germline V CDR1 and CDR2: LNHNV, YYDKDF (reference sequence). The CDR3 runs 14 residues. The CDR3 region has the DNA TGTGCCACCAGCAGACCAGCTGGGGCTCTTAGCTACACCTTC. Translating gives CATSRPAGALSYTF.

V usage is TRBV27 and J usage is TRBJ2-7; possible D gene TRBD2, 6 bases. From germline, CDR1 is MNHEY and CDR2 SMNVEV (reference sequence). The V end lost 6 bases, the J end lost 5 bases, and 23 bases lay between the germline ends. The CDR3 loop spans 16 amino acids. CDR3 residues: CASSRLGGDAGHEQYF. As DNA, the CDR3 is TGTGCCAGCAGCCGGCTGGGCGGGGACGCGGGCCACGAGCAGTACTTC.

The chain joins TRBV5-4 to TRBJ2-7; possibly TRBD2 for D (6 bases). The CDR3 covers 15 residues. In germline, CDR1 is SGHNT, CDR2 YYREEE (reference sequence). Trimming pared 4 bases from V and 4 bases from J, leaving 18 bases between. CDR3 protein: CASSLGRQGGYEQYF. The CDR3 nucleotides are TGTGCCAGCAGCCTGGGGAGGCAGGGAGGATACGAGCAGTACTTC. Full variable domain (rest looked up from reference TRBV5-4 and TRBJ2-7): ETGVTQSPTHLIKTRGQQVTLRCSSQSGHNTVSWYQQALGQGPQFIFQYYREEENGRGNFPPRFSGLQFPNYSSELNVNALELDDSALYLCASSLGRQGGYEQYFGPGTRLTVT.

This chain links TRBV9 with TRBJ1-4, with 7 bases that match TRBD1. In germline, CDR1 is SGDLS, CDR2 YYNGEE. V trimming: 2 bases; J trimming: 7 bases; junction bases outside the gene matches: 11. The CDR3 contains 16 residues. The CDR3 here is CASSVGTALEGEKLFF. The CDR3 nucleotides are TGTGCCAGCAGCGTGGGGACAGCTCTCGAGGGTGAAAAACTGTTTTTT.

J is TRBJ1-1 and V is TRBV7-8; D call uncertain. CDR3 length equals 15 residues. V was shortened by 4 bases and J by 1 base, with 13 bases between the two germline ends. CDR1 is SGHVS and CDR2 is FQNEAQ in the germline V gene. CDR3 amino acids: CASSSEVQPNTEAFF. The CDR3 coding sequence is TGTGCCAGCAGCTCGGAGGTGCAGCCGAACACTGAAGCTTTCTTT. Variable domain in full (rest from reference TRBV7-8 and TRBJ1-1): GAGVSQSPRYKVAKRGQDVALRCDPISGHVSLFWYQQALGQGPEFLTYFQNEAQLDKSGLPSDRFFAERPEGSVSTLKIQRTQQEDSAVYLCASSSEVQPNTEAFFGQGTRLTVV.

The chain employs TRBV14 and TRBJ1-5; D gene uncertain. CDR3 length equals 13 residues. V lost 0 bases, J lost 6 bases, and 6 bases lay in between. The germline V gene encodes CDR1 SGHDN and CDR2 FVKESK. The CDR3 is CASSQDRGQPQHF. DNA for the CDR3: TGTGCCAGCAGCCAAGACAGAGGTCAGCCCCAGCATTTT.

The chain uses TRBV12-5 and TRBJ2-7; 7 nucleotides align to TRBD1. The CDR3 extends over 14 amino acids. Germline CDR1 is LGHNT and CDR2 is FRNRAP. After removal of 1 base from V and 4 bases from J, the junction contained 4 bases not matched to a gene. CDR3 bases: TGTGCTAGTGGTTTGGGGACAGGCCAATACGAGCAGTACTTC. Its translation: CASGLGTGQYEQYF.

The J gene is TRBJ1-6, the V gene TRBV7-2, with a weak D call TRBD1 (6 bases). The germline V gene has CDR1 SGHTA and CDR2 FQGNSA. The V and J ends lost 3 bases and 0 bases respectively, with 15 bases between them. This CDR3 spans 18 amino acids. The CDR3 loop is CASSLTGQLSSYNSPLHF. The CDR3 nucleotides are TGTGCCAGCAGCTTGACCGGACAGCTCAGCTCCTATAATTCACCCCTCCACTTT.

In regard to this clone: Since no conserved phenylalanine or tryptophan closes the CDR3, a read error is the likely cause. This rearrangement joins TRBV30 to TRBJ2-7; 7 bases align to TRBD2. The V and J ends lost 7 bases and 4 bases, in that order; junction bases with no gene match: 13. Germline CDR1 is GTSNPN and CDR2 is SVGIG (reference sequence). The CDR3 consists of 14 residues. CDR3 loop: CALQELAGEYEQYL. In DNA form, the CDR3 reads TGTGCCTTACAAGAATTGGCGGGGGAATACGAGCAGTACCTC.

The V gene is TRBV7-6, the J gene TRBJ2-1; 8 bases are shared with TRBD1. The CDR3 covers 16 residues. The germline CDR1 and CDR2 sequences are SGHVS and FNYEAQ. J gave up 4 bases and V 5 bases, and 10 bases lay outside the gene matches. The DNA for the CDR3 is TGTGCCAGCAGCCCGCATCAACAGGGGGTTTACAATGAGCAGTTCTTC. This sequence encodes CASSPHQQGVYNEQFF.

The chain carries TRBV9 and TRBJ1-5; no clear D. The CDR3 contains 14 residues. CDR1 is SGDLS, CDR2 YYNGEE, per germline. Trimming shortened V by 0 bases and J by 0 bases, and 4 bases separated the two germline ends. The CDR3 spells CASSVAGSNQPQHF. The CDR3 DNA sequence: TGTGCCAGCAGCGTAGCGGGTAGCAATCAGCCCCAGCATTTT.

This clone was seen just once. The chain uses TRBV23-1 and TRBJ2-7; 7 bases agree with TRBD1. TRBV23-1 is an ORF for which the function is uncertain. The CDR3 loop spans 14 amino acids. V gave up 3 bases and J gave up 7 bases; unmatched junction bases: 9. The CDR3 sequence: CASSQPRQGAEQYF. The CDR3 bases are TGCGCCAGCAGTCAGCCTCGACAGGGCGCGGAGCAGTACTTC.

V usage is TRBV28 and J usage is TRBJ2-7; TRBD2 aligns across 9 bases. Germline lookup yields CDR1 MDHEN and CDR2 SYDVKM. This CDR3 comprises 21 residues. With 2 bases clipped from V and 4 bases from J, the junction kept 24 bases outside the gene matches. CDR3 in DNA: TGTGCCAGCAGTTTAACGGTCGGCCGGGGGTGGGGCGGGGGGGATCTGTACGAGCAGTACTTC. Its protein product is CASSLTVGRGWGGGDLYEQYF. Combining the CDR3 with reference TRBV28 and TRBJ2-7 gives the whole variable domain DVKVTQSSRYLVKRTGEKVFLECVQDMDHENMFWYRQDPGLGLRLIYFSYDVKMKEKGDIPEGYSVSREKKERFSLILESASTNQTSMYLCASSLTVGRGWGGGDLYEQYFGPGTRLTVT.

The rearrangement uses TRBV7-6 and TRBJ1-1; D is ambiguous. The CDR3 spans 15 residues. Germline values: CDR1 SGHVS, CDR2 FNYEAQ. Trimming pared 7 bases from V and 1 base from J, leaving 16 bases between. The CDR3: CASTQDATANTEAFF. Here the CDR3 DNA reads TGTGCCAGCACCCAAGACGCAACAGCGAACACTGAAGCTTTCTTT.

The gene calls are TRBV4-2 and TRBJ1-5, with D possibly being TRBD1 (5 bases). Trimming cost V 0 bases and J 6 bases, with 12 bases left between them. The germline V gene has CDR1 LGHNA and CDR2 YNFKEQ. The CDR3 contains 15 residues. CDR3 coding DNA: TGTGCCAGCAGCCAAGAATTCCAAGGGGCTCAGCCCCAGCATTTT. It is translated as CASSQEFQGAQPQHF.

This clone was observed a single time. V gene TRBV9 combines with J gene TRBJ1-2; 8 bases agree with TRBD1. V gave up 4 bases and J gave up 4 bases; unmatched junction bases: 6. This CDR3 spans 14 amino acids. The germline gives CDR1 SGDLS, CDR2 YYNGEE. The CDR3 bases are TGTGCCAGCAGCTCGAGGACAGGGCTCTATGGCTACACCTTC. The encoded protein is CASSSRTGLYGYTF.

The J gene is TRBJ1-4, the V gene TRBV4-2; the match to TRBD1 covers 7 bases. J was trimmed by 0 bases and V by 7 bases; bases with no gene match: 5. CDR3 size: 15 residues. Germline V CDR1 and CDR2: LGHNA, YNFKEQ. CDR3 sequence: CASTRGQSTNEKLFF. The DNA of the CDR3 is TGTGCCAGCACCCGGGGACAGTCAACTAATGAAAAACTGTTTTTT.

The chain has TRBV6-7 and TRBJ2-5, with 8 nucleotides matching TRBD1. TRBV6-7 is flagged as an ORF with uncertain function. This CDR3 spans 11 amino acids. V shed 7 bases and J 11 bases; nucleotides not matched to a gene: 6. The CDR3 spells CASIYRGEQYF. The CDR3 region has the DNA TGTGCCAGCATCTACAGGGGGGAGCAGTACTTC.

The chain combines TRBV14 with TRBJ2-2; TRBD1 agrees at 7 bases. Germline V gives CDR1 SGHDN, CDR2 FVKESK. The ends lost 5 bases at V and 1 base at J; junction bases unmatched: 4. This CDR3 has 15 amino acids. CDR3 bases: TGTGCCAGCAGCACCAGACAGGGGAACACCGGGGAGCTGTTTTTT. This codes for CASSTRQGNTGELFF. Based on the CDR3 plus reference TRBV14 and TRBJ2-2, the full variable domain is EAGVTQFPSHSVIEKGQTVTLRCDPISGHDNLYWYRRVMGKEIKFLLHFVKESKQDESGMPNNRFLAERTGGTYSTLKVQPAELEDSGVYFCASSTRQGNTGELFFGEGSRLTVL.

The chain has TRBV9 and TRBJ1-1; perhaps TRBD1 as D (6 bases). Germline CDR1 and CDR2: SGDLS and YYNGEE. Trimming stripped 4 bases from V and 1 base from J, with 26 bases between. The CDR3 sequence is 19 residues long. Here the CDR3 reads CASSNHPDSQGYGNTEAFF. The CDR3 DNA follows: TGTGCCAGCAGCAACCATCCGGACAGTCAGGGTTACGGGAACACTGAAGCTTTCTTT. The variable domain in full, with the rest retrieved from reference TRBV9 and TRBJ1-1, is DSGVTQTPKHLITATGQRVTLRCSPRSGDLSVYWYQQSLDQGLQFLIQYYNGEERAKGNILERFSAQQFPDLHSELNLSSLELGDSALYFCASSNHPDSQGYGNTEAFFGQGTRLTVV.

V is TRBV27 and J is TRBJ2-3; TRBD2 matches 7 bases. CDR3 length: 14 residues. CDR1 and CDR2 (germline): MNHEY, SMNVEV (reference sequence). The trim removed 4 bases at V and 0 bases at J, leaving 1 base unmatched. CDR3 region: CASSWGGSTDTQYF. The CDR3 bases are TGTGCCAGCAGTTGGGGGGGGAGCACAGATACGCAGTATTTT.

The chain links TRBV27 to TRBJ1-2, with 9 bases that match TRBD1. J lost 4 bases, V lost 0 bases, and 15 bases had no gene match. The CDR3 runs to 19 residues. Germline V CDR1 and CDR2: MNHEY, SMNVEV (reference sequence). CDR3 nucleotide sequence: TGTGCCAGCAGTTTATCTTCGGTTAATCACAGGGGGCGCTCCTATGGCTACACCTTC. Amino acids: CASSLSSVNHRGRSYGYTF.

The chain joins TRBV27 to TRBJ2-1; D uncertain. The CDR3 runs 11 residues. V gave up 7 bases and J gave up 4 bases, with 5 bases separating them. CDR1 MNHEY and CDR2 SMNVEV come from the germline V gene (reference sequence). CDR3 bases: TGTGCCAGCACTTCTTACAATGAGCAGTTCTTC. This codes for CASTSYNEQFF.

The chain recombines TRBV6-5 with TRBJ1-4, with D maybe TRBD1 (6 bases). Germline V lookup: CDR1 MNHEY, CDR2 SVGAGI. Trimming cost V 5 bases and J 7 bases, with 14 bases left between them. CDR3 length: 14 amino acids. The CDR3 sequence is CASSNRVGGEKLFF. CDR3 DNA sequence: TGTGCCAGCAGTAACAGGGTCGGCGGTGAAAAACTGTTTTTT.